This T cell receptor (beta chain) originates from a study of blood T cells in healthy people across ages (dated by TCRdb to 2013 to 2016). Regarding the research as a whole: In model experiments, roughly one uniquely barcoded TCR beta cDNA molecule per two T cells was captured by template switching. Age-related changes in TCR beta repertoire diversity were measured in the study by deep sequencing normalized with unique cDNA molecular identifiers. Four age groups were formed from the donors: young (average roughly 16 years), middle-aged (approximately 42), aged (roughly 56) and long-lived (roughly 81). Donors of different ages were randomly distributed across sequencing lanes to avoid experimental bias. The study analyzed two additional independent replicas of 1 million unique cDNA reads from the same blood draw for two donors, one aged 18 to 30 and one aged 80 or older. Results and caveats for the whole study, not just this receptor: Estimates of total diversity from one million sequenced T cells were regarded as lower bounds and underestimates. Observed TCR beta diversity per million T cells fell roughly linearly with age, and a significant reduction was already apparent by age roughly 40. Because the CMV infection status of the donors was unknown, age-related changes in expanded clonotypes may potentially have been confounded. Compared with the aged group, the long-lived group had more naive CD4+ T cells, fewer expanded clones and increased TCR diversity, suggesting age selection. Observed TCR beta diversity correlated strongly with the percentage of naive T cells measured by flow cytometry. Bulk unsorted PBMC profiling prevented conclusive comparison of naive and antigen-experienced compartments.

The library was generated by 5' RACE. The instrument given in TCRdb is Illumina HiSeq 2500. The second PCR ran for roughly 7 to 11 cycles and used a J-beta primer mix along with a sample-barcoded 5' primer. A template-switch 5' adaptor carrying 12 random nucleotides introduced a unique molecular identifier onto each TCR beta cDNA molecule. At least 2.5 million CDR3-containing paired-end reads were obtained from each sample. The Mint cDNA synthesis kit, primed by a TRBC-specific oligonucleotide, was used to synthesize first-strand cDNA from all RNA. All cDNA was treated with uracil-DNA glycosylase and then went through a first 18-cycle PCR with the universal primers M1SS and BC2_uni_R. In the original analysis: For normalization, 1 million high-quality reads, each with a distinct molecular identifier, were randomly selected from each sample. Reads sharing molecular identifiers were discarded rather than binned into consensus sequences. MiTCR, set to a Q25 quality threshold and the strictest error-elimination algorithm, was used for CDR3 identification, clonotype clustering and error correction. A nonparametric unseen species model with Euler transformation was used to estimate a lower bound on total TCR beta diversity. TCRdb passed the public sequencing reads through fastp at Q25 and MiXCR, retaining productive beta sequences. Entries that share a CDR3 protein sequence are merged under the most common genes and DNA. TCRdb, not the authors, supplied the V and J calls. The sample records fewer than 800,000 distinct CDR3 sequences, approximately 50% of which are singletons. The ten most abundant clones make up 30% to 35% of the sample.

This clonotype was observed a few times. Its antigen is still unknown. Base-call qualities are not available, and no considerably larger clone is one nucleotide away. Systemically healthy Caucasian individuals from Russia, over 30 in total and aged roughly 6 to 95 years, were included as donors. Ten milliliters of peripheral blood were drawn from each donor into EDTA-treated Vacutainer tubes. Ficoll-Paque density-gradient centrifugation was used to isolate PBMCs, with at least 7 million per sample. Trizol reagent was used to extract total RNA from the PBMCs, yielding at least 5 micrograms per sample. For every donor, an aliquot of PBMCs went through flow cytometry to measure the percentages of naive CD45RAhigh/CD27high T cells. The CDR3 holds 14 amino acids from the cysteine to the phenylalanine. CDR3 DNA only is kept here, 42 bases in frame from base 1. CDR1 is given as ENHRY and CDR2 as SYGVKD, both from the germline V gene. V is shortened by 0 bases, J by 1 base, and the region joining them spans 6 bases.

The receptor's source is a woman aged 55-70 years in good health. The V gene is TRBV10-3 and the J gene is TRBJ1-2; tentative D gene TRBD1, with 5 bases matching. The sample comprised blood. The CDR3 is CAISESQGNYGYTF. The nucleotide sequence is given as TGTGCCATCAGTGAGTCGCAGGGTAACTATGGCTACACCTTC.